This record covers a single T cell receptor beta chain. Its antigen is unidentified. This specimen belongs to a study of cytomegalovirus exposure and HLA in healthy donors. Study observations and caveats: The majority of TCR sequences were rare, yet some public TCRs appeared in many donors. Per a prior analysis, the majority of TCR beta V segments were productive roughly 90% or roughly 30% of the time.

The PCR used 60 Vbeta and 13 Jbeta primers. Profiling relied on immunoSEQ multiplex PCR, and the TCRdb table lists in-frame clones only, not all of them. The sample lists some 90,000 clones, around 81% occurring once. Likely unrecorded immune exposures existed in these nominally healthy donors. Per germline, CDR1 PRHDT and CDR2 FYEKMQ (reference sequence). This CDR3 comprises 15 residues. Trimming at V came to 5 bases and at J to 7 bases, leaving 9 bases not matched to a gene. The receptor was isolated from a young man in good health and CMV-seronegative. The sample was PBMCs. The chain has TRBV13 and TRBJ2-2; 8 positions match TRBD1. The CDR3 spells CASSPRTGLGGELFF. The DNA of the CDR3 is TGTGCCAGCAGCCCCAGGACAGGGTTGGGCGGGGAGCTGTTTTTT.